These 27 T cell receptor beta chains were sequenced from one sample in a study of CD8 T cells in ankylosing spondylitis. Study findings and constraints: Ankylosing spondylitis blood appeared to carry a characteristic TCR beta motif of 7 or 8 highly homologous variants.

TCRdb re-called the 5' RACE reads through MiXCR, storing one row per CDR3 protein. The table records some 450,000 distinct CDR3 sequences, approximately 17% of them present only once. These receptors' targets are unknown. Material: blood, either unsorted or a sorted T cell fraction (not recorded which). All receptors derive from a male donor with ankylosing spondylitis.

This clonotype was seen only a few times. The rearrangement links TRBV7-2 to TRBJ1-4, with 7 bases lining up with TRBD1. V trimming: 6 bases; J trimming: 4 bases; junction bases outside the gene matches: 11. There are 16 residues in the CDR3. The V gene's germline CDR1 is SGHTA and CDR2 FQGNSA. Here the CDR3 reads CASRRDSDPLNEKLFF. The CDR3 DNA reads as TGTGCCAGCAGAAGGGACAGCGATCCCCTTAATGAAAAACTGTTTTTT.

This clonotype was observed a few times. The V gene is TRBV7-2, the J gene TRBJ2-3; the D is unclear. V was shortened by 3 bases and J by 1 base, with 5 bases between the two germline ends. CDR1 SGHTA and CDR2 FQGNSA come from the germline V gene. The CDR3 length is 13 residues. CDR3 bases: TGTGCCAGCAGCTTCACAGGCACAGATACGCAGTATTTT. Protein sequence: CASSFTGTDTQYF. The full variable domain, its missing parts supplied by reference TRBV7-2 and TRBJ2-3, is GAGVSQSPSNKVTEKGKDVELRCDPISGHTALYWYRQSLGQGLEFLIYFQGNSAPDKSGLPSDRFSAERTGGSVSTLTIQRTQQEDSAVYLCASSFTGTDTQYFGPGTRLTVL.

This clonotype was counted only a few times. The rearrangement uses TRBV20-1 and TRBJ2-1; weak D call: TRBD1 (5 bases). The CDR3 length is 14 residues. Germline CDR1 DFQATT, CDR2 SNEGSKA (reference sequence). Trimming took 4 bases from V and 0 from J, leaving 10 bases between them. The CDR3 DNA sequence: TGCAGTGCTAAGGGGCGAAGCTCCTACAATGAGCAGTTCTTC. Amino acids: CSAKGRSSYNEQFF.

There are many counts of this clonotype. This rearrangement joins TRBV18 to TRBJ1-5; D call uncertain. The germline gives CDR1 KGHSH, CDR2 LQKENI. The germline V and J ends were trimmed by 8 bases and 0 bases, with 8 bases remaining between them. The CDR3 has 13 amino acids. The CDR3, as DNA: TGTGCCAGCAGCCCCAGTAGCAATCAGCCCCAGCATTTT. This gives the protein CASSPSSNQPQHF.

The chain joins TRBV20-1 to TRBJ1-6; 8 nucleotides agree with TRBD1. The length of the CDR3 is 14 residues. The V gene's germline CDR1 is DFQATT and CDR2 SNEGSKA (reference sequence). V shed 5 bases, J shed 4 bases, and the junction held 4 bases outside the gene matches. The CDR3, as DNA: TGCAGTGCTGAGGACAGGGTTTATAATTCACCCCTCCACTTT. Translating it yields CSAEDRVYNSPLHF.

This clonotype appeared a few times. The chain couples TRBV6-5 to TRBJ2-1; no definite D call. CDR3 length: 12 residues. The V end was cut by 0 bases, the J end by 10 bases, with 7 bases between. The germline gives CDR1 MNHEY, CDR2 SVGAGI. CDR3 bases: TGTGCCAGCAGTTACTCGCCCAGCGAGCAGTTCTTC. Its translation is CASSYSPSEQFF.

A few counts support this clonotype. The chain recombines TRBV12-3 or TRBV12-4 with TRBJ2-2; 7 bases are a match to TRBD2. This CDR3 contains 16 residues. The trim removed 2 bases at V and 5 bases at J, leaving 8 bases unmatched. CDR3 region: CASSLLGGGRTGELFF. The CDR3 DNA sequence: TGTGCCAGCAGTTTACTAGGCGGGGGAAGGACCGGGGAGCTGTTTTTT.

The chain links TRBV11-2 to TRBJ2-7, with a weak D call TRBD2 (6 bases). CDR3 length: 19 residues. CDR1 and CDR2 from the germline V gene are SGHAT and FQNNGV. The V end lost 1 base, the J end lost 6 bases, and 28 bases lay between the germline ends. Here the CDR3 DNA reads TGTGCCAGCAGCTTAGTTATTCGGAAACTAGCCGAAACAACGGGCGAGCAGTACTTC. Protein product: CASSLVIRKLAETTGEQYF.

This clonotype has just a few counts. The V call is TRBV2, the J call TRBJ1-2; D ambiguous. This CDR3 region has 13 residues. The ends were cut back, 1 base at V and 8 bases at J, with 11 bases in the middle. CDR1 SNHLY and CDR2 FYNNEI come from the germline V gene. The CDR3 DNA follows: TGTGCCAGCAGTGAAGACAGCTTTTACGGCTACACCTTC. Protein product: CASSEDSFYGYTF.

The V and J genes are TRBV9 and TRBJ1-2; 9 bases match TRBD1. The CDR3 runs 16 residues. The J segment lost 4 bases and the V segment lost 6 bases, leaving 13 bases of the junction unmatched. Germline CDR1 reads SGDLS; CDR2 reads YYNGEE. In DNA form, the CDR3 reads TGTGCCAGCACCCAGGCCTCCGGGACAGGGTTCTATGGCTACACCTTC. Translating gives CASTQASGTGFYGYTF.

This chain joins TRBV12-3 or TRBV12-4 and TRBJ2-1, with TRBD2 identical over 10 bases. The V gene end was trimmed by 3 bases and the J gene end by 7 bases; junction bases not matched to a gene: 6. The length of the CDR3 is 15 residues. CDR3 in amino acids: CASSFISGRGNEQFF. In DNA, the CDR3 is TGTGCCAGCAGTTTTATAAGCGGGAGGGGTAATGAGCAGTTCTTC.

V usage is TRBV12-5 and J usage is TRBJ2-3, with D possibly TRBD2 on 6 matching bases. Trimming took 4 bases from V and 3 from J, leaving 14 bases between them. CDR1 LGHNT and CDR2 FRNRAP come from the germline V gene. The CDR3 length is 15 residues. In DNA form, the CDR3 reads TGTGCTAGTGGTTCCGACATCGGAGGGACAGATACGCAGTATTTT. As protein: CASGSDIGGTDTQYF.

The chain links TRBV5-1 to TRBJ2-1; a possible D gene is TRBD1 (6 bases). Germline V lookup: CDR1 SGHRS, CDR2 YFSETQ. The CDR3 is 15 residues long. The ends were cut back, 2 bases at V and 4 bases at J, with 13 bases in the middle. The CDR3 sequence: CASSLEAGAYNEQFF. The CDR3 nucleotides read TGCGCCAGCAGCTTAGAGGCAGGGGCTTACAATGAGCAGTTCTTC.

This chain connects TRBV7-3 to TRBJ1-1, with unresolved D. V lost 1 base to trimming and J lost 0 bases, with 9 bases between them. The CDR3 is 15 amino acids. Per germline, CDR1 SGHTA and CDR2 FQGTGA. CDR3 nucleotide sequence: TGTGCCAGCAGCTTAAGAGGTGGGGTGAACACTGAAGCTTTCTTT. Its protein is CASSLRGGVNTEAFF.

V and J are TRBV7-2 and TRBJ2-3; TRBD2 aligns across 9 bases. V gave up 1 base and J gave up 5 bases; unmatched junction bases: 7. This CDR3 is 16 amino acids long. Germline CDR1 and CDR2: SGHTA and FQGNSA. CDR3 protein: CASSLERGAGKDTQYF. The CDR3 nucleotides are TGTGCCAGCAGCTTAGAGCGGGGGGCGGGAAAAGATACGCAGTATTTT. Looking up the rest from reference TRBV7-2 and TRBJ2-3 gives the full variable domain: GAGVSQSPSNKVTEKGKDVELRCDPISGHTALYWYRQSLGQGLEFLIYFQGNSAPDKSGLPSDRFSAERTGGSVSTLTIQRTQQEDSAVYLCASSLERGAGKDTQYFGPGTRLTVL.

Regarding this clonotype: One end of the junction does not line up with germline, which may come from a read error. V usage is TRBV12-3 or TRBV12-4 and J usage is TRBJ2-5; 7 bases are shared with TRBD2. The CDR3 length is 15 residues. CDR3 region: CASSSERDDQGTQYF. The CDR3 bases are TGTGCCAGCAGTTCCGAGCGGGACGACCAAGGGACCCAGTACTTC.

The chain is built from TRBV30 and TRBJ1-2, with TRBD1 matching over 7 bases. Germline-derived CDR1 and CDR2 are GTSNPN and SVGIG (reference sequence). The CDR3 length is 13 residues. J gave up 4 bases and V 3 bases, and 5 bases lay outside the gene matches. The CDR3 DNA follows: TGTGCCTGGAGGAAGACAGGGACCTATGGCTACACCTTC. Encoded protein: CAWRKTGTYGYTF.

This clonotype was detected only a few times. The chain employs TRBV12-3 or TRBV12-4 and TRBJ2-7; tentatively, D is TRBD2 (6 bases). V was cut by 3 bases and J by 7 bases, with 13 bases left in between. The CDR3 has 13 amino acids. CDR3 in amino acids: CASSFSGLGEQYF. The CDR3 DNA is TGTGCCAGCAGTTTCTCGGGACTTGGAGAGCAGTACTTC.

This chain joins TRBV7-2 and TRBJ2-2, with D tentatively TRBD2 (6 bases). Germline V CDR1 and CDR2: SGHTA, FQGNSA. Trimming shortened V by 2 bases and J by 5 bases, and 12 bases separated the two germline ends. This CDR3 has 15 residues. The CDR3 coding sequence is TGTGCCAGCAGCTTAACGGGAGTGGCTACCGGGGAGCTGTTTTTT. It yields the protein CASSLTGVATGELFF.

This clonotype occurred a few times. V gene TRBV19 combines with J gene TRBJ2-2; 12 nucleotides match TRBD2. V lost 6 bases and J lost 4; bases outside the gene matches: 3. Germline CDR1 is LNHDA and CDR2 is SQIVND (reference sequence). The CDR3 is 15 residues long. As DNA, the CDR3 is TGTGCCAGTAGGGGACTAGCGGGTCTCACCGGGGAGCTGTTTTTT. Translating it yields CASRGLAGLTGELFF.

This clonotype has ten or more counts. This chain links TRBV6-5 with TRBJ1-1; TRBD1 matches at 8 bases. CDR1 and CDR2 (germline): MNHEY, SVGAGI. After removal of 5 bases from V and 4 bases from J, the junction contained 9 bases not matched to a gene. The CDR3 extends over 15 amino acids. The CDR3 DNA reads as TGTGCCAGCAGTCAATCGGAAACAGGGGGCACTGAAGCTTTCTTT. It encodes CASSQSETGGTEAFF.

This rearrangement joins TRBV20-1 to TRBJ2-3; a possible D gene is TRBD1 (7 bases). Trimming pared 6 bases from V and 5 bases from J, leaving 21 bases between. CDR3 size: 15 residues. CDR1 DFQATT and CDR2 SNEGSKA come from the germline V gene (reference sequence). For the CDR3, the DNA is TGCAGTGCCCCAAGAGTCAATCAGGGGGGAGATACGCAGTATTTT. Encoded protein: CSAPRVNQGGDTQYF.

J is TRBJ2-3 and V is TRBV18; D is perhaps TRBD1 or TRBD2 (5 bases each). V was shortened by 6 bases and J by 4 bases, with 14 bases between the two germline ends. Germline lookup yields CDR1 KGHSH and CDR2 LQKENI. CDR3 length equals 14 residues. Here the CDR3 reads CASSRGEGSDTQYF. CDR3 coding DNA: TGTGCCAGCTCTCGGGGCGAGGGGTCAGATACGCAGTATTTT.

CDR3 sequence reads: CASSRPGQGAYEQYF. CDR3 coding DNA: TGTGCCAGCAGTAGACCGGGACAGGGGGCCTACGAGCAGTACTTC. The chain employs TRBV28 and TRBJ2-7, with TRBD1 matching over 11 bases. Germline V gene lookup returns CDR1 MDHEN and CDR2 SYDVKM. The CDR3 is 15 amino acids. Trimming took 5 bases from V and 2 from J; bases not matched to a gene: 5.

In its sample, this clonotype was seen a few times. V and J are TRBV12-3 or TRBV12-4 and TRBJ1-2, with D possibly being TRBD1 (5 bases). CDR3 length equals 15 residues. V was trimmed by 8 bases and J by 1 base, leaving 17 bases between them. For the CDR3, the DNA is TGTGCCAGCCATAGGGGCAGGGCTTTTAACTATGGCTACACCTTC. Its protein is CASHRGRAFNYGYTF.

This clonotype was seen more than once but under ten times. This rearrangement joins TRBV11-2 to TRBJ2-1; D gene uncertain. This CDR3 has 15 amino acids. Germline CDR1 reads SGHAT; CDR2 reads FQNNGV. Trimming removed 4 bases from V and 5 bases from J, with 15 bases in between. CDR3 DNA: TGTGCCAGCAGCTCAAACCACCGGGCCAACAATGAGCAGTTCTTC. Translating gives CASSSNHRANNEQFF.

This clonotype was counted a few times. The chain is built from TRBV5-1 and TRBJ1-4, with TRBD1 matching over 10 bases. Looked up from germline, CDR1 is SGHRS and CDR2 is YFSETQ. The CDR3 has 14 residues. The trim removed 4 bases at V and 7 bases at J, leaving 4 bases unmatched. The CDR3 DNA is TGCGCCAGCAGCCCGGGGGACAGGGGTGAAAAACTGTTTTTT. This gives the protein CASSPGDRGEKLFF. Combining the CDR3 with reference TRBV5-1 and TRBJ1-4 gives the whole variable domain KAGVTQTPRYLIKTRGQQVTLSCSPISGHRSVSWYQQTPGQGLQFLFEYFSETQRNKGNFPGRFSGRQFSNSRSEMNVSTLELGDSALYLCASSPGDRGEKLFFGSGTQLSVL.